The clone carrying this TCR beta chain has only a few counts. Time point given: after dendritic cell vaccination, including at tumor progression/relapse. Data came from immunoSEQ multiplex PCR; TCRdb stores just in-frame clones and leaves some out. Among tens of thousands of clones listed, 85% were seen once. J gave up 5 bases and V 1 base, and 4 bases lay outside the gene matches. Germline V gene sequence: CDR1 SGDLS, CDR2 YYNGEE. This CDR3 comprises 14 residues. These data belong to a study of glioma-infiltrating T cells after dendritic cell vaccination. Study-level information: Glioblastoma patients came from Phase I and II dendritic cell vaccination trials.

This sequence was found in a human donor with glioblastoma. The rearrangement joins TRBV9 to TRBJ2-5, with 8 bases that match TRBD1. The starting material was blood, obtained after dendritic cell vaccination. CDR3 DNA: TGTGCCAGCAGCGTACAGGGGGCGTTGGAGACCCAGTACTTC. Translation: CASSVQGALETQYF.